The clone carrying this T cell receptor beta chain was recorded a few times. Its antigen is unknown. The CDR3 covers 14 residues. V lost 4 bases and J lost 2, with 10 bases in between. The germline V gene has CDR1 SGHDN and CDR2 FVKESK. This specimen comes from a study of cytomegalovirus exposure and HLA in healthy donors. Study-wide findings and caveats: An ancestry cluster, one associated with Asian ancestry, reportedly showed fewer N-insertions than the approximately 670-donor mean in a later analysis.

Vbeta (60) and Jbeta (13) primers were used in the PCR. Original processing methods: As a later analysis found, there were 60 million to 90 million unique TCR beta chains, of which roughly 11 million were shared. The assay was immunoSEQ multiplex PCR, and TCRdb's table has in-frame clones only and misses some. From that table come the V and J calls and clone size; the DNA was used to work out D and trimming. The sample yields 97,000 or so clones, 55% to 80% seen once. Sequencing used PBMCs. The V gene is TRBV14, the J gene TRBJ2-3; D might be TRBD1 (6 bases). The sequence came from a human donor in good health. Written as DNA, the CDR3 is TGTGCCAGCAGCCTCCGGACAGTCACAGATACGCAGTATTTT. This sequence encodes CASSLRTVTDTQYF.